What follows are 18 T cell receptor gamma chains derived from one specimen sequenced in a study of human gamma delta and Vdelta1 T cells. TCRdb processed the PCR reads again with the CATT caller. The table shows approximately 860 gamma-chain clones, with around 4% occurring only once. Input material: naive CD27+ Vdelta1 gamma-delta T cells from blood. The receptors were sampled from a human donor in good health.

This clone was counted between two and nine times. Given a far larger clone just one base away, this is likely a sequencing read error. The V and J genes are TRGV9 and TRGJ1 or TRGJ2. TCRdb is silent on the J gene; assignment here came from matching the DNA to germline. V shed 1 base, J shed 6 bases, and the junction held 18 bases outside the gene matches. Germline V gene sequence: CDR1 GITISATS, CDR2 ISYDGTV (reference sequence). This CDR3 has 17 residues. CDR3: CALWEVDTQEFSYKKLF. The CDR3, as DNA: TGTGCCTTGTGGGAGGTCGATACGCAAGAGTTTTCTTATAAGAAACTCTTT.

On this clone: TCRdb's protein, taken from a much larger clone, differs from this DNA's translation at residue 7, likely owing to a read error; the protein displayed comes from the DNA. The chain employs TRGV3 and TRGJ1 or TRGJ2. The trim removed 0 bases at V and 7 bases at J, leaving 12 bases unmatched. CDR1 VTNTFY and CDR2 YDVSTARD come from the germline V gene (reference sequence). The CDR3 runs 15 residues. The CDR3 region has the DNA TGTGCCACCTGGGACAGGTGGGGACCGGGCTATAAGAAACTCTTT. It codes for CATWDRWGPGYKKLF.

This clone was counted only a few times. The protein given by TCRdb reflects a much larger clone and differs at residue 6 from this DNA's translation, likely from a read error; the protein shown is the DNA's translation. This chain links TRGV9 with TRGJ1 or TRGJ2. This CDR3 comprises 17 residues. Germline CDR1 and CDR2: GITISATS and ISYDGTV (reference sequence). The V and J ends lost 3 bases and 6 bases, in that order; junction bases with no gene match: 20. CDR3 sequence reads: CALWEFDTQEFSYKKLF. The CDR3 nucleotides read TGTGCCTTGTGGGAGTTCGATACACAAGAGTTTTCTTATAAGAAACTCTTT.

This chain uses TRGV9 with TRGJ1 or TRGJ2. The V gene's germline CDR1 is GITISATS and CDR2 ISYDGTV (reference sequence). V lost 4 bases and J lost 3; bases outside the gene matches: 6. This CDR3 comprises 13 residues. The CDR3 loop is CALWDGLYYKKLF. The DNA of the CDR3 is TGTGCCTTGTGGGACGGGCTTTATTATAAGAAACTCTTT.

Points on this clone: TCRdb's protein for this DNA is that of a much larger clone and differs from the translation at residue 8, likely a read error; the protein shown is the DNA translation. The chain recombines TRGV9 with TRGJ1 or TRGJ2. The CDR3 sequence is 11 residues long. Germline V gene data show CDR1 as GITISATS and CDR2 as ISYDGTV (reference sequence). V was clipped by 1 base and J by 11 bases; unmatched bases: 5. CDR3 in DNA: TGTGCCTTGTGGGAGGTTGGCGAGAAACTCTTT. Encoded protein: CALWEVGEKLF.

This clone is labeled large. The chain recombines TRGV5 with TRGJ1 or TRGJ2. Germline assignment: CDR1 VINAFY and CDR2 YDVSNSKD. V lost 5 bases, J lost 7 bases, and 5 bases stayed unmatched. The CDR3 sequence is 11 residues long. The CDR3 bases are TGTGCCACCTGGGCGGGATATAAGAAACTCTTT. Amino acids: CATWAGYKKLF.

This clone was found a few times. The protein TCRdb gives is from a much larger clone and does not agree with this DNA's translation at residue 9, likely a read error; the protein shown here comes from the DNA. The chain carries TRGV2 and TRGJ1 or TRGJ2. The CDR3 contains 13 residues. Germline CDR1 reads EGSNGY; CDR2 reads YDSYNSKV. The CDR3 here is CATWDGPYDKKLF. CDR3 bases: TGTGCCACCTGGGACGGGCCTTATGATAAGAAACTCTTT.

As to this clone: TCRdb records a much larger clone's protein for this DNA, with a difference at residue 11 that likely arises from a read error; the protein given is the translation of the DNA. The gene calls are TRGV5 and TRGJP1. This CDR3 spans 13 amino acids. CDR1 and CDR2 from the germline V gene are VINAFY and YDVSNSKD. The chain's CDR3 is CATWAFTGWFRIF. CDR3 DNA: TGTGCCACCTGGGCCTTCACTGGTTGGTTCAGGATATTT.

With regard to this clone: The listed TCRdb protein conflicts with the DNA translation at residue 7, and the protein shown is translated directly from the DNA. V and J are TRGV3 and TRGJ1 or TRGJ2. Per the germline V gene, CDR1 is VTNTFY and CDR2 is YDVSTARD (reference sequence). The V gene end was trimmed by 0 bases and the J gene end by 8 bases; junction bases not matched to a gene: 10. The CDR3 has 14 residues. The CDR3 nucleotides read TGTGCCACCTGGGACAGGGACGAAAGGGATAAGAAACTCTTT. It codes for CATWDRDERDKKLF.

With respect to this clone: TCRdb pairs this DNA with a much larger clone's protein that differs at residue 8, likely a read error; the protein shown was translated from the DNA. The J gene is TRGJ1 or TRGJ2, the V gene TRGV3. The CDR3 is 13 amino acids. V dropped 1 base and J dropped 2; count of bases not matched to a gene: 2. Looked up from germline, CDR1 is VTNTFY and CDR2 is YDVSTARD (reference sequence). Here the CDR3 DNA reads TGTGCCACCTGGGACAGACATTATTATAAGAAACTCTTT. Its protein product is CATWDRHYYKKLF.

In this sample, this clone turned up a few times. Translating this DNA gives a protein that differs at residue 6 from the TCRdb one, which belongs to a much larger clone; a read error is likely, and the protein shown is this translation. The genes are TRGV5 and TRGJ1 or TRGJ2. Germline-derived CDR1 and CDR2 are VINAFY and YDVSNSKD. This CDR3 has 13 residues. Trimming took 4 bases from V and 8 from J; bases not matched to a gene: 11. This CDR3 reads CATWENPGHKKLF. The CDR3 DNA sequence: TGTGCCACCTGGGAGAATCCAGGGCATAAGAAACTCTTT.

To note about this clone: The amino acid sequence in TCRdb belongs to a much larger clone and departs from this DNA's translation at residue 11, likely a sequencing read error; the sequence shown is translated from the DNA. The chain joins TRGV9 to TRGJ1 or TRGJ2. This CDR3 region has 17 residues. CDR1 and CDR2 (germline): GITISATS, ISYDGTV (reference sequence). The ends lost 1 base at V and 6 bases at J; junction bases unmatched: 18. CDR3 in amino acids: CALWEVDTQELSYKKLF. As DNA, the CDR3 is TGTGCCTTGTGGGAGGTCGATACACAAGAGTTGTCTTATAAGAAACTCTTT.

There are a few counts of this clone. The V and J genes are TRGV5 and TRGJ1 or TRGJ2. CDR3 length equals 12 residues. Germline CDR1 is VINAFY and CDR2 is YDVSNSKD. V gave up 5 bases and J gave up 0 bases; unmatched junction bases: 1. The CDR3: CATWANYYKKLF. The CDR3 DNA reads TGTGCCACCTGGGCGAATTATTATAAGAAACTCTTT.

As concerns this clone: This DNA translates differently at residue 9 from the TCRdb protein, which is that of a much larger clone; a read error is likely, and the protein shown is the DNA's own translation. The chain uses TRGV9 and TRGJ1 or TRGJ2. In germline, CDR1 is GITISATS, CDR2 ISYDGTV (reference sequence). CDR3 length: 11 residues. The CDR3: CALWEVGKRLF. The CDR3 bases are TGTGCCTTGTGGGAGGTTGGCAAGAGACTCTTT.

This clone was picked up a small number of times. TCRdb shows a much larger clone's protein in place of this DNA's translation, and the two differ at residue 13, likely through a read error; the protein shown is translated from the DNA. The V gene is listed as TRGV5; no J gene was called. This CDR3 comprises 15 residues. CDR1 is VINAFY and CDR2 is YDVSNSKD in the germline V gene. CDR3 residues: CATWDRRGPGYKRLF. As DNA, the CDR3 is TGTGCCACCTGGGACAGGCGGGGACCTGGCTATAAGAGACTCTTT.

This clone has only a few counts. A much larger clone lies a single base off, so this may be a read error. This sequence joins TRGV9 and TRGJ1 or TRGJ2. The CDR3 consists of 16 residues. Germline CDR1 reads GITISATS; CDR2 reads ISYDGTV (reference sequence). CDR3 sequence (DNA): TGTGCCTTGCGGGAGCCCGACCGCCTGATCCATTATAAGAAACTCTTT. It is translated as CALREPDRLIHYKKLF.

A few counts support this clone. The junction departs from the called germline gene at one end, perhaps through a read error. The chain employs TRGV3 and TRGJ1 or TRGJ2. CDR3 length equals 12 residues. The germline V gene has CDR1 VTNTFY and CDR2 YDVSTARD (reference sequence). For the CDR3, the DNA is TGTGCCACCGGGGAGATGCCGTTCGAGAAACTCTTT. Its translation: CATGEMPFEKLF.

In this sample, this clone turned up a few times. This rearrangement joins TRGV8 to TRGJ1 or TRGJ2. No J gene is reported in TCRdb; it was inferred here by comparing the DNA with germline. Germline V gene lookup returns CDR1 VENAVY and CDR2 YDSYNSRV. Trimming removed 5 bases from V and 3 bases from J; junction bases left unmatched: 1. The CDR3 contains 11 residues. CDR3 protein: CATWGYYKKLF. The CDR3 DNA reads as TGTGCCACCTGGGGTTATTATAAGAAACTCTTT.